This T cell receptor beta chain was identified in a study of response to subunit inactivated influenza vaccine. Points from the study as a whole: Authors suggested each seasonal influenza vaccination recruits few new T cells.

As regards this clonotype: The antigen is undetermined.

TCRdb analysed the RT-PCR reads with MiXCR anew, one entry per CDR3 protein. The repertoire holds 700,000 to 900,000 distinct CDR3 sequences, with 21% as singletons. Germline CDR1 reads MDHEN; CDR2 reads SYDVKM. V was trimmed by 7 bases and J by 0 bases, leaving 11 bases between them. The CDR3 runs to 14 residues. The TCR was taken from a man aged 50-60 years who received an inactivated influenza vaccine. The chain links TRBV28 to TRBJ2-3, with D possibly matching TRBD2 (6 bases). Material: PBMCs from blood, obtained 4 to 6 days after vaccination. The CDR3 nucleotides are TGTGCCAGCAATGGGGGGACTAGCACAGATACGCAGTATTTT. Translated, it gives CASNGGTSTDTQYF.